These 10 T cell receptor beta chains were sequenced from one sample in a study of blood T cell repertoires in COVID-19. The method was immunoSEQ multiplex PCR; TCRdb's version includes in-frame clones alone and lacks a portion of them. This table has approximately 66,000 clones, approximately 90% appearing once. The source material was peripheral blood. Every receptor here comes from a human donor with active COVID-19. The donor label of this sample is uncertain.

The CDR3 DNA follows: TGTGCCAGCAGCCCAGGGGGACTAGCGGAAGAGACCCAGTACTTC. As protein: CASSPGGLAEETQYF. The chain joins TRBV7-3 to TRBJ2-5; 11 nucleotides agree with TRBD2. The CDR3 has 15 amino acids. Germline values: CDR1 SGHTA, CDR2 FQGTGA. With 5 bases clipped from V and 3 bases from J, the junction kept 5 bases outside the gene matches.

The chain recombines TRBV11-2 with TRBJ2-2; TRBD1 aligns across 9 bases. Germline-derived CDR1 and CDR2 are SGHAT and FQNNGV. The CDR3 has 15 amino acids. V trimming: 5 bases; J trimming: 6 bases; junction bases outside the gene matches: 7. CDR3 bases: TGTGCCAGCAGCCCCCGGGACAGGGACGCCGGGGAGCTGTTTTTT. Protein: CASSPRDRDAGELFF. Drawing the rest from reference TRBV11-2 and TRBJ2-2, the complete variable domain is EAGVAQSPRYKIIEKRQSVAFWCNPISGHATLYWYQQILGQGPKLLIQFQNNGVVDDSQLPKDRFSAERLKGVDSTLKIQPAKLEDSAVYLCASSPRDRDAGELFFGEGSRLTVL.

CDR3 DNA: TGTGCCAGCAGCTTAGCGGGAGGGAGGAATGAGCAGTTCTTC. Translating it yields CASSLAGGRNEQFF. The chain links TRBV7-2 to TRBJ2-1; 7 bases fit TRBD2. This CDR3 has 14 residues. Germline assignment: CDR1 SGHTA and CDR2 FQGNSA. Trimming cost V 0 bases and J 7 bases; bases outside gene matches: 3.

The V and J genes are TRBV5-6 and TRBJ1-1; D call uncertain. Trimming removed 5 bases at V and 1 base at J, with 15 bases between. This CDR3 is 15 amino acids long. The germline gives CDR1 SGHDT, CDR2 YYEEEE. Here the CDR3 DNA reads TGTGCCAGCAGTCTCCAACGTAACTGGAACACTGAAGCTTTCTTT. Residues: CASSLQRNWNTEAFF.

Here the CDR3 reads CASSFGGTSGSGEQYF. The CDR3 coding sequence is TGTGCCAGCAGCTTCGGGGGGACTAGCGGGAGTGGAGAGCAGTACTTC. The rearrangement links TRBV11-2 to TRBJ2-7; TRBD2 matches 14 bases. The V gene's germline CDR1 is SGHAT and CDR2 FQNNGV. V shed 3 bases, J shed 7 bases, and the junction held 8 bases outside the gene matches. This CDR3 comprises 16 residues.

The V call is TRBV11-2, the J call TRBJ2-7; the match to TRBD1 covers 7 bases. The CDR3 covers 15 residues. With V trimmed by 1 base and J by 1 base, 4 bases remained unmatched. CDR1 is SGHAT, CDR2 FQNNGV, per germline. The CDR3 loop is CASSLVDRVSYEQYF. CDR3 nucleotide sequence: TGTGCCAGCAGCTTAGTTGACAGGGTTTCCTACGAGCAGTACTTC.

The rearrangement joins TRBV28 to TRBJ2-7, with D perhaps TRBD2 (6 bases). CDR1 and CDR2 (germline): MDHEN, SYDVKM. The length of the CDR3 is 12 residues. V was pared by 3 bases and J by 4 bases, with 7 bases between. CDR3 sequence reads: CASSLTRYEQYF. The DNA of the CDR3 is TGTGCCAGCAGTTTGACTAGGTACGAGCAGTACTTC.

The chain employs TRBV11-3 and TRBJ2-1; the match to TRBD2 covers 12 bases. Germline V gene lookup returns CDR1 SGHNT and CDR2 YENEEA. V shed 5 bases and J 4 bases; nucleotides not matched to a gene: 6. There are 16 residues in the CDR3. CDR3 nucleotides: TGTGCCAGCAGCACCCGGACTAGCGGGGATTACAATGAGCAGTTCTTC. It yields the protein CASSTRTSGDYNEQFF.

The rearrangement uses TRBV29-1 and TRBJ1-5, with a possible D match to TRBD1 (5 bases). The CDR3 runs 12 residues. Germline V gives CDR1 SQVTM, CDR2 ANQGSEA. V lost 4 bases and J 4 bases, leaving 8 bases between the germline ends. CDR3 sequence (DNA): TGCAGCGTTGGGTCAGGGAATCAGCCCCAGCATTTT. Protein product: CSVGSGNQPQHF.

V and J are TRBV7-6 and TRBJ2-3; 8 nucleotides align to TRBD1. The CDR3 contains 17 residues. Germline V gene sequence: CDR1 SGHVS, CDR2 FNYEAQ. V lost 2 bases and J lost 4; bases outside the gene matches: 11. The CDR3 region is CASSLNRGATVADTQYF. Here the CDR3 DNA reads TGTGCCAGCAGCTTAAACAGGGGGGCGACGGTAGCAGATACGCAGTATTTT.